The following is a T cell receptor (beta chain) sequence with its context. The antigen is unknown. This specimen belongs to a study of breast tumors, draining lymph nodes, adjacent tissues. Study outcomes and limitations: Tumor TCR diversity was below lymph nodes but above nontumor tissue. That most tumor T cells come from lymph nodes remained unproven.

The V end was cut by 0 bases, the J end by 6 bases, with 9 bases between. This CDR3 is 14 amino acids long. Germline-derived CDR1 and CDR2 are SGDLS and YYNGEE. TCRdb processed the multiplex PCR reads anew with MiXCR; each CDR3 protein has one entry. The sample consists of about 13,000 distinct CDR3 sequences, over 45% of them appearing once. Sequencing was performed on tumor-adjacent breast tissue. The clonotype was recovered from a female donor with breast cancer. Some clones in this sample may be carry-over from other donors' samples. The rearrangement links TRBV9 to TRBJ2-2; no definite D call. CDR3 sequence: CASSVAPRSGELFF. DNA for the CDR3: TGTGCCAGCAGCGTAGCTCCCCGTTCCGGGGAGCTGTTTTTT.